This T cell receptor beta chain came from a study of T cells in Graves' hyperthyroidism and ophthalmopathy. The investigators amplified TCR beta CDR3 regions from RNA transcripts. Carried out on the TCR CDR3, a first-round RT-PCR used the HTBI primer set. TCRdb reprocessed the multiplex PCR reads with MiXCR, giving one entry per CDR3 protein. The repertoire has around 450,000 distinct CDR3 sequences, around 13% of them found once; the top ten carry more than 4.5%. Germline V CDR1 and CDR2: ENHRY, SYGVKD. This CDR3 spans 15 amino acids. Trimming took 6 bases from V and 5 from J; bases not matched to a gene: 5. This clonotype has more than one count but fewer than ten.

The chain recombines TRBV10-3 with TRBJ2-1, with 12 bases identical to TRBD2. Sequenced material: blood. This TCR was sampled from a woman aged 18-29 years with Graves' hyperthyroidism. The CDR3 region has the DNA TGTGCCATCAGCAGGGGACTAGCGGGTGACAATGAGCAGTTCTTC. It codes for CAISRGLAGDNEQFF.